This paragraph reports one T cell receptor beta chain. Trimming took 4 bases from V and 0 from J, leaving 10 bases between them. Germline-derived CDR1 and CDR2 are LNHDA and SQIVND (reference sequence). The CDR3 consists of 14 residues. Original methodology: Scientists estimated how many nucleated cells there were by amplifying reference gene primers. Sequencing used immunoSEQ multiplex PCR; TCRdb keeps in-frame clones, though not all of them. For V, J and clone size, that table is used; D and trimming come from the DNA. This sample has under 200,000 clones, with 80% to 95% found just once. This record comes from a study of blood T cell repertoires in COVID-19. The wider study: Both acute and convalescent COVID-19 samples were obtained from the United States, Italy and Spain. Sources were T cells, B-cell-depleted T cells, or PBMCs; the material itself was cDNA or gDNA.

This sequence was found in a man aged 50 or older with acute or convalescent COVID-19. Sequenced: peripheral blood. V gene TRBV19 combines with J gene TRBJ2-7, with a tentative D call TRBD2 (6 bases). In DNA, the CDR3 is TGTGCCAGTAGTAGCGGGACGAGCTCCTACGAGCAGTACTTC. Residues: CASSSGTSSYEQYF.